This TCR beta chain was sequenced for a study of blood T cell repertoires in COVID-19. Study context: The origin of the acute and convalescent COVID-19 samples was the United States, Italy and Spain. Sources were T cells, B-cell-depleted T cells, or PBMCs; the material itself was cDNA or gDNA.

Original processing methods: The authors estimated nucleated cell counts from reference gene primer amplification. The table came from immunoSEQ multiplex PCR; TCRdb's copy has only in-frame clones and leaves some out. V and J calls and clone size come straight from that table; D and trimming were deduced from the DNA. The sample gives 140,000 to 150,000 clones, around 84% of which show up once; 4.5% to 6% is in the top ten. This clone was observed a single time. The length of the CDR3 is 11 residues. CDR1 GTSNPN and CDR2 SVGIG come from the germline V gene (reference sequence). Germline trimming cut 5 bases from V and 6 bases from J; bases unmatched to any gene: 2.

This chain connects TRBV30 to TRBJ1-2; 8 positions agree with TRBD1. The sequence was obtained from a woman in her fifties or sixties with acute or convalescent COVID-19. The sample taken for sequencing was peripheral blood. CDR3 loop: CAWGQGHGYTF. The CDR3 nucleotides are TGTGCCTGGGGACAGGGCCATGGCTACACCTTC.